Shown below are 4 T cell receptor beta chains from a single sample sequenced in a study of blood T cell repertoires in COVID-19. Here immunoSEQ multiplex PCR was the method, and the copy in TCRdb shows in-frame clones only, minus some. The data hold 200,000 to 250,000 clones, with 84% observed a single time. The sequenced sample consisted of peripheral blood. The receptors here all came from a woman aged 25 to 39 who had recovered from COVID-19.

The CDR3 nucleotides are TGTGCCAGCAGCTACGGGACAGCGAACACCGGGGAGCTGTTTTTT. Translation gives CASSYGTANTGELFF. This sequence joins TRBV7-3 and TRBJ2-2, with 7 positions matching TRBD1. V was clipped by 4 bases and J by 0 bases; unmatched bases: 2. The CDR3 runs 15 residues. Germline V gene lookup returns CDR1 SGHTA and CDR2 FQGTGA.

This rearrangement joins TRBV30 to TRBJ1-2; 9 bases line up with TRBD1. This CDR3 spans 15 amino acids. The germline V gene has CDR1 GTSNPN and CDR2 SVGIG (reference sequence). V lost 4 bases to trimming and J lost 4 bases; unmatched junction nucleotides: 10. The CDR3 here is CAWIPPGQGFYGYTF. CDR3 DNA sequence: TGTGCCTGGATCCCCCCGGGACAGGGCTTCTATGGCTACACCTTC.

This clone showed up just once. CDR3 residues: CASSYHRGSTDTQYF. The CDR3 nucleotides are TGTGCCAGCAGTTACCACAGGGGCAGCACAGATACGCAGTATTTT. The chain recombines TRBV6-5 with TRBJ2-3; 7 bases agree with TRBD1. The V and J ends lost 2 bases and 0 bases, in that order; junction bases with no gene match: 2. Germline-derived CDR1 and CDR2 are MNHEY and SVGAGI. The CDR3 contains 15 residues.

Of note for this clone: The junction departs from germline at one end; a sequencing error may be responsible. The gene calls are TRBV28 and TRBJ1-5; D is possibly TRBD1 (5 bases). CDR3 length: 15 amino acids. CDR1 MDHEN and CDR2 SYDVKM come from the germline V gene. The CDR3 loop reads CASSPWGQGKQPQHF. CDR3 DNA: TGTGCCAGCAGTCCCTGGGGCCAGGGCAAACAGCCCCAGCATTTT.